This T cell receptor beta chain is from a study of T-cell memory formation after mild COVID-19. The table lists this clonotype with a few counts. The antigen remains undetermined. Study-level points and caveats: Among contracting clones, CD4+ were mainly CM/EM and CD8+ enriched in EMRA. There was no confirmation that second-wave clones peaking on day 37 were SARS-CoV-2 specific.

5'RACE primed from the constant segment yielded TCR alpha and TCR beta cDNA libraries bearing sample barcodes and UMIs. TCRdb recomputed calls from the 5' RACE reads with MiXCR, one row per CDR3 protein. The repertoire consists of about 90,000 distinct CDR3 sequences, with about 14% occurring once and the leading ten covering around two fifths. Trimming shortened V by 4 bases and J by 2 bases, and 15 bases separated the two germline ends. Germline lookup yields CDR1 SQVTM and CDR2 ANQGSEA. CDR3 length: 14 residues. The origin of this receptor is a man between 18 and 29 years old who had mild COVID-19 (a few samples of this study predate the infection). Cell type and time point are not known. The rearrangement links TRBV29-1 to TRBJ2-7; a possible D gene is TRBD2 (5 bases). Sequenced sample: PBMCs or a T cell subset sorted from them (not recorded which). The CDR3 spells CSVVEGRVTYEQYF. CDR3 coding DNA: TGCAGCGTTGTTGAGGGAAGAGTAACCTACGAGCAGTACTTC.